This record covers a single T cell receptor beta chain. The time point here: blood 4 weeks post-SBRT, at nephrectomy. Treatment noted: 15 Gy SBRT to primary tumor, nephrectomy 4 weeks later. This sample stems from a study of radiation and T cells in renal cell carcinoma. Clones were read by immunoSEQ multiplex PCR, and TCRdb kept only the in-frame ones, dropping some. The sample has approximately 90,000 clones, just under 85% seen once. Germline-derived CDR1 and CDR2 are MGHRA and YSYEKL. CDR3 length: 15 residues. After removal of 1 base from V and 9 bases from J, the junction contained 6 bases not matched to a gene.

The TCR comes from a man in his forties or fifties with renal cell carcinoma. The chain recombines TRBV4-1 with TRBJ2-1, with 10 bases lining up with TRBD2. The specimen comprised blood, sampled from a patient whose treatment included radiotherapy and nephrectomy. The CDR3 here is CASSQGPSGSGEQFF. In DNA, the CDR3 is TGCGCCAGCAGCCAAGGCCCTAGCGGGAGTGGTGAGCAGTTCTTC.